The 32 T cell receptor beta chains in this list originate from one sample, sequenced in a study of blood T cell repertoires in COVID-19. Profiling relied on immunoSEQ multiplex PCR, and the TCRdb table lists in-frame clones only, not all of them. The sample carries some 150,000 clones, approximately 82% recorded once. Input material: PBMCs or T cells enriched from blood (not recorded which). The receptor source for this set is a woman in her forties or fifties in a cohort exposed to, infected with or recovered from COVID-19 (not recorded which).

The chain is built from TRBV7-8 and TRBJ2-7, with 8 positions matching TRBD1. Losses at the gene ends were 2 bases for V and 0 bases for J; bases not matched to a gene: 12. The CDR3 is 18 amino acids. Germline-derived CDR1 and CDR2 are SGHVS and FQNEAQ. The CDR3 reads CASSLTRTGPLSSYEQYF. CDR3 nucleotide sequence: TGTGCCAGCAGCTTAACGCGGACAGGGCCTTTGAGCTCCTACGAGCAGTACTTC.

The V and J genes are TRBV3-1 (or the pseudogene TRBV3-2) and TRBJ2-3, with TRBD2 as a possible D gene (6 bases). Trimming removed 1 base at V and 0 bases at J, with 11 bases between. The CDR3 consists of 16 residues. The germline V gene encodes CDR1 LGHDT and CDR2 YNNKEL (reference sequence). The CDR3 protein is CASSQVGTASTDTQYF. The CDR3 nucleotides are TGTGCCAGCAGCCAAGTCGGGACTGCTAGCACAGATACGCAGTATTTT.

The CDR3 DNA sequence: TGTGCCAGCAGGGGACTCATTAAAGATCAGCCCCAGCATTTT. Residues: CASRGLIKDQPQHF. The rearrangement uses TRBV2 and TRBJ1-5, with D possibly TRBD1 on 5 matching bases. V was trimmed by 6 bases and J by 5 bases, leaving 14 bases between them. This CDR3 has 14 residues. Germline V CDR1 and CDR2: SNHLY, FYNNEI.

The chain combines TRBV21-1 with TRBJ1-1; TRBD1 is the table's D call and was not checked against the DNA. TRBV21-1 is recorded as a pseudogene. This CDR3 has 16 residues. The chain's CDR3 is CASSKDMGTGNTEAFF. Here the CDR3 DNA reads TGTGCCAGCAGCAAAGACATGGGGACAGGGAACACTGAAGCTTTCTTT.

This rearrangement joins TRBV9 to TRBJ1-4; 8 bases match TRBD1. The CDR3 is made up of 16 amino acids. Germline V CDR1 and CDR2: SGDLS, YYNGEE. V lost 10 bases, J lost 3 bases, and 14 bases stayed unmatched. For the CDR3, the DNA is TGTGCCTCTTCGACAGGGGCAAGGGGGGCTAATGAAAAACTGTTTTTT. It codes for CASSTGARGANEKLFF.

J is TRBJ2-7 and V is TRBV16; 11 positions match TRBD2. Per the germline V gene, CDR1 is KGHSY and CDR2 is FQNENV. CDR3 length equals 19 residues. V lost 0 bases and J lost 2; bases outside the gene matches: 12. The CDR3 sequence is CASSQSILAGAPRTYEQYF. CDR3 DNA sequence: TGTGCCAGCAGCCAATCGATACTAGCGGGAGCCCCCCGCACCTACGAGCAGTACTTC.

This clone has a handful of counts. The rearrangement uses TRBV9 and TRBJ2-7; D possibly corresponds to TRBD2 (6 bases). Trimming left V 3 bases short and J 0 bases short, with 22 bases between. The CDR3 is made up of 18 amino acids. In germline, CDR1 is SGDLS, CDR2 YYNGEE. CDR3 nucleotides: TGTGCCAGCAGCGAGCGGGCCCTTTCGACTAGAAACTCCTACGAGCAGTACTTC. This sequence encodes CASSERALSTRNSYEQYF.

This chain connects TRBV5-1 to TRBJ2-5; D gene ambiguous. The V gene's germline CDR1 is SGHRS and CDR2 YFSETQ. CDR3 length: 13 amino acids. Trimming took off 0 bases at V and 2 bases at J, with 5 bases between the two ends. The CDR3 DNA is TGCGCCAGCAGCTTGGACAGTCAAGAGACCCAGTACTTC. This encodes CASSLDSQETQYF. Full variable domain (missing parts from reference TRBV5-1 and TRBJ2-5): KAGVTQTPRYLIKTRGQQVTLSCSPISGHRSVSWYQQTPGQGLQFLFEYFSETQRNKGNFPGRFSGRQFSNSRSEMNVSTLELGDSALYLCASSLDSQETQYFGPGTRLLVL.

The CDR3 region has the DNA TGTGCCAGTAGTATTTCAACCGGGACTGGGCAGTATTTT. Its translation: CASSISTGTGQYF. The chain carries TRBV19 and TRBJ2-3; maybe TRBD2 (6 bases). Germline V gene data show CDR1 as LNHDA and CDR2 as SQIVND (reference sequence). CDR3 size: 13 residues. V lost 3 bases and J lost 11, with 15 bases in between.

The rearrangement uses TRBV4-3 and TRBJ1-2, with D perhaps matching TRBD1 (6 bases). Per the germline V gene, CDR1 is LGHNA and CDR2 is YSLEER. V lost 0 bases, J lost 2 bases, and 7 bases lay in between. The CDR3 spans 14 residues. This CDR3 reads CASSQDTGNYGYTF. The CDR3 nucleotides read TGCGCCAGCAGCCAAGATACAGGGAACTATGGCTACACCTTC.

The V gene is TRBV5-6, the J gene TRBJ2-3; weak D call: TRBD2 (6 bases). The germline V gene has CDR1 SGHDT and CDR2 YYEEEE. Trimming took 4 bases from V and 3 from J, leaving 15 bases between them. CDR3 length: 15 residues. For the CDR3, the DNA is TGTGCCAGCAGCCGGACTAACTCAGAAACAGATACGCAGTATTTT. This codes for CASSRTNSETDTQYF.

In nucleotides, the CDR3 is TGTGCCAGCAGTGAAATCAGGTCGGGGGGCCATCAGCCCCAGCATTTT. This gives the protein CASSEIRSGGHQPQHF. The chain uses TRBV6-1 and TRBJ1-5; a possible D gene is TRBD1 (6 bases). The CDR3 length is 16 residues. Germline CDR1 and CDR2: MNHNS and SASEGT. V gave up 2 bases and J gave up 5 bases, with 16 bases separating them.

This clone turned up a few times. The chain combines TRBV28 with TRBJ2-7, with TRBD2 as a possible D gene (6 bases). Germline V CDR1 and CDR2: MDHEN, SYDVKM. Deletions cut 8 bases from V and 5 bases from J, with 16 bases between. This CDR3 is 13 amino acids long. In nucleotides, the CDR3 is TGTGCCAGCTACCGGAGGGCCACAGACGAGCAGTACTTC. Protein sequence: CASYRRATDEQYF.

This chain links TRBV3-1 (or the pseudogene TRBV3-2) with TRBJ2-2; TRBD1 might be the D (5 bases). V dropped 4 bases and J dropped 3 bases, with 6 bases sitting between them. The germline V gene encodes CDR1 LGHDT and CDR2 YNNKEL (reference sequence). This CDR3 region has 13 residues. The CDR3 region is CASSLQDTGELFF. Written as DNA, the CDR3 is TGTGCCAGCAGCCTACAGGACACCGGGGAGCTGTTTTTT.

V and J are TRBV7-8 and TRBJ2-2; TRBD1 matches at 7 bases. This CDR3 contains 15 residues. Trimming cost V 5 bases and J 3 bases; bases outside gene matches: 6. CDR1 and CDR2 (germline): SGHVS, FQNEAQ. The CDR3 protein is CASSPGQEYTGELFF. CDR3 sequence (DNA): TGTGCCAGCAGCCCAGGACAGGAGTACACCGGGGAGCTGTTTTTT.

The chain carries TRBV24-1 and TRBJ2-3; 8 nucleotides align to TRBD1. The CDR3 covers 16 residues. The V gene end was trimmed by 4 bases and the J gene end by 5 bases; junction bases not matched to a gene: 10. Germline loops: CDR1 KGHDR, CDR2 SFDVKD. CDR3 sequence (DNA): TGTGCCACCAGTGACCCAGCAGGGGGCGGGGTAGATACGCAGTATTTT. It encodes CATSDPAGGGVDTQYF.

The chain links TRBV5-4 to TRBJ1-4; D unresolved. Germline CDR1 and CDR2: SGHNT and YYREEE (reference sequence). The germline V and J ends were trimmed by 0 bases and 8 bases, with 14 bases remaining between them. The CDR3 length is 15 residues. In DNA, the CDR3 is TGTGCCAGCAGCTTGGTCCCCGGAGGTGAAGAAAAACTGTTTTTT. Protein product: CASSLVPGGEEKLFF.

This clone was detected only a few times. The chain recombines TRBV2 with TRBJ1-1; D perhaps matches TRBD1 (5 bases). Germline assignment: CDR1 SNHLY and CDR2 FYNNEI. V was cut by 5 bases and J by 4 bases, with 14 bases left in between. This CDR3 is 14 amino acids long. CDR3 bases: TGTGCCAGCAGTCCCCGACAGTCTTTCACTGAAGCTTTCTTT. It yields the protein CASSPRQSFTEAFF.

The V and J genes are TRBV5-4 and TRBJ2-3; D might be TRBD1 (5 bases). The germline V gene has CDR1 SGHNT and CDR2 YYREEE (reference sequence). CDR3 length equals 15 residues. V was pared by 0 bases and J by 0 bases, with 8 bases between. CDR3 region: CASSLEGSSTDTQYF. The DNA for the CDR3 is TGTGCCAGCAGCTTGGAGGGGTCTAGCACAGATACGCAGTATTTT.

The chain joins TRBV18 to TRBJ2-7; possibly TRBD1 for D (5 bases). Trimming took 3 bases from V and 7 from J, leaving 7 bases between them. There are 11 residues in the CDR3. Germline V gives CDR1 KGHSH, CDR2 LQKENI. CDR3 sequence reads: CASSPREEQYF. The CDR3 coding sequence is TGTGCCAGCTCACCCAGGGAAGAGCAGTACTTC.

The chain is built from TRBV15 and TRBJ1-2; perhaps TRBD1 as D (5 bases). V dropped 0 bases and J dropped 7 bases, with 18 bases sitting between them. CDR1 is LNHNV and CDR2 is YYDKDF in the germline V gene (reference sequence). This CDR3 is 16 amino acids long. The CDR3 loop is CATSRDRYGGFVGYTF. As DNA, the CDR3 is TGTGCCACCAGCAGAGATCGTTACGGGGGGTTCGTTGGCTACACCTTC.

This clone has just a few counts. The CDR3 is CASSDSGQGRTEAFF. Written as DNA, the CDR3 is TGTGCCAGCAGTGATTCCGGACAGGGCCGAACTGAAGCTTTCTTT. The V gene is TRBV25-1, the J gene TRBJ1-1; 8 positions agree with TRBD1. Germline V gene lookup returns CDR1 MGHDK and CDR2 SYGVNS. The CDR3 has 15 amino acids. The V and J ends lost 3 bases and 5 bases, in that order; junction bases with no gene match: 8.

This clone has just one count. This sequence joins TRBV24-1 and TRBJ1-5; 8 bases align to TRBD1. V shed 5 bases, J shed 5 bases, and the junction held 7 bases outside the gene matches. The CDR3 runs 15 residues. Germline CDR1 and CDR2: KGHDR and SFDVKD. CDR3 sequence (DNA): TGTGCCACCAGTGGGACAGGGTTGGTAGATCAGCCCCAGCATTTT. Encoded protein: CATSGTGLVDQPQHF.

This rearrangement joins TRBV15 to TRBJ1-1; maybe TRBD1 (5 bases). From germline, CDR1 is LNHNV and CDR2 YYDKDF (reference sequence). The V end lost 5 bases, the J end lost 0 bases, and 10 bases lay between the germline ends. CDR3 length equals 14 residues. The CDR3 coding sequence is TGTGCCACCAGCCTAGACAGAATGAACACTGAAGCTTTCTTT. Amino acids: CATSLDRMNTEAFF.

CDR3 residues: CASSDGTGMDPYEQYF. Here the CDR3 DNA reads TGTGCCAGCAGTGATGGGACAGGGATGGACCCCTACGAGCAGTACTTC. The V call is TRBV25-1, the J call TRBJ2-7, with TRBD1 matching over 9 bases. The CDR3 extends over 16 amino acids. In germline, CDR1 is MGHDK, CDR2 SYGVNS. The trim removed 3 bases at V and 2 bases at J, leaving 8 bases unmatched.

The rearrangement joins TRBV2 to TRBJ2-1, with D possibly being TRBD2 (5 bases). V gave up 5 bases and J gave up 6 bases, with 17 bases separating them. The germline V gene has CDR1 SNHLY and CDR2 FYNNEI. CDR3 length equals 15 residues. The CDR3 DNA sequence: TGTGCCAGCAGTCGTGAACTAGGGTTGGGCAATGAGCAGTTCTTC. Amino acids: CASSRELGLGNEQFF.

This chain links TRBV5-1 with TRBJ2-1; TRBD1 aligns across 12 bases. This CDR3 has 15 amino acids. V was clipped by 2 bases and J by 8 bases; unmatched bases: 5. In germline, CDR1 is SGHRS, CDR2 YFSETQ. CDR3 DNA: TGCGCCAGCAGCTTTGCGGGACAGGGGGCTGATGAGCAGTTCTTC. It is translated as CASSFAGQGADEQFF.

This clone was recorded once. The genes are TRBV19 and TRBJ1-5; 7 bases line up with TRBD1. Germline CDR1 is LNHDA and CDR2 is SQIVND (reference sequence). J lost 0 bases, V lost 3 bases, and 8 bases had no gene match. This CDR3 has 17 amino acids. The CDR3 nucleotides are TGTGCCAGTAGTATGTCCAATTGGGACAGTAGCAATCAGCCCCAGCATTTT. It encodes CASSMSNWDSSNQPQHF.

The rearrangement links TRBV3-1 (or the pseudogene TRBV3-2) to TRBJ1-4; the match to TRBD1 covers 7 bases. The CDR3 length is 16 residues. V shed 2 bases and J 8 bases; nucleotides not matched to a gene: 11. Germline V gene lookup returns CDR1 LGHDT and CDR2 YNNKEL (reference sequence). The CDR3 DNA follows: TGTGCCAGCAGCCAATCACCCCAGGGGGTCAGGGAAAAACTGTTTTTT. This gives the protein CASSQSPQGVREKLFF.

This chain joins TRBV27 and TRBJ2-7, with D hard to call. Trimming removed 8 bases from V and 7 bases from J, with 15 bases in between. The CDR3 contains 12 residues. Looked up from germline, CDR1 is MNHEY and CDR2 is SMNVEV (reference sequence). The CDR3 sequence is CASRDRTEEQYF. The CDR3 coding sequence is TGTGCCAGCCGAGATAGAACAGAGGAGCAGTACTTC.

This rearrangement joins TRBV28 to TRBJ2-7, with TRBD2 as a possible D gene (6 bases). The CDR3 runs 14 residues. Germline V lookup: CDR1 MDHEN, CDR2 SYDVKM. The V end lost 4 bases, the J end lost 2 bases, and 12 bases lay between the germline ends. CDR3 residues: CASSSPGLTYEQYF. CDR3 in DNA: TGTGCCAGCAGTTCACCGGGACTCACCTACGAGCAGTACTTC.

The V call is TRBV3-1 (or the pseudogene TRBV3-2), the J call TRBJ2-3; D is possibly TRBD1 (6 bases). Trimming took off 2 bases at V and 3 bases at J, with 12 bases between the two ends. The CDR3 length is 15 residues. Per the germline V gene, CDR1 is LGHDT and CDR2 is YNNKEL (reference sequence). The CDR3: CASSQKSRGTDTQYF. The CDR3 DNA reads as TGTGCCAGCAGCCAAAAGTCCAGGGGAACAGATACGCAGTATTTT.